This paragraph covers one TCR beta chain sequence. The source of the sample is a study of blood T cell repertoires in COVID-19. Sequencing used immunoSEQ multiplex PCR; TCRdb keeps in-frame clones, though not all of them. Of tens of thousands of clones listed, 85% to 90% are singletons. CDR3 length: 14 amino acids. Germline assignment: CDR1 SQVTM and CDR2 ANQGSEA. V was shortened by 7 bases and J by 4 bases, with 17 bases between the two germline ends. The rearrangement links TRBV29-1 to TRBJ1-5; weak D call: TRBD1 (5 bases). Sequences were obtained from peripheral blood. The clonotype was recovered from a woman older than 75 with active COVID-19. Here the CDR3 DNA reads TGCAGCGCCCAGGCAGGGCCAGGTAATCAGCCCCAGCATTTT. Protein: CSAQAGPGNQPQHF.